These 8 T cell receptor beta chains came from one sample sequenced in a study of blood T cells in healthy people across ages. Primers used in a second PCR of roughly 6 to 12 cycles were a sample-barcoded 5' primer and a J-beta primer mix. Using its own MiXCR run on the 5' RACE reads, TCRdb lists one record per CDR3 protein. The sample has some 1,800,000 distinct CDR3 sequences, roughly two fifths seen once. The sequenced sample was blood. The receptors shown here come from a human donor in good health.

This clonotype was picked up a small number of times. The chain is built from TRBV5-1 and TRBJ2-4; D remains ambiguous. The J call is doubtful: the DNA matches TRBJ2-7 better. The CDR3 runs 15 residues. The germline V gene encodes CDR1 SGHRS and CDR2 YFSETQ. In DNA form, the CDR3 reads TGCGCCAGCAGCTTGGATGGGCGCAGAACCTACGAGCAGTACTTC. Protein sequence: CASSLDGRRTYEQYF.

The chain is built from TRBV9 and TRBJ2-1; D is perhaps TRBD1 or TRBD2 (6 bases each). There are 17 residues in the CDR3. Germline-derived CDR1 and CDR2 are SGDLS and YYNGEE. Deletions cut 0 bases from V and 9 bases from J, with 22 bases between. The chain's CDR3 is CASSVAPGVGGGIEQFF. The CDR3 DNA follows: TGTGCCAGCAGCGTAGCCCCGGGTGTTGGAGGGGGTATTGAGCAGTTCTTC. Combining the CDR3 with reference TRBV9 and TRBJ2-1 gives the whole variable domain DSGVTQTPKHLITATGQRVTLRCSPRSGDLSVYWYQQSLDQGLQFLIQYYNGEERAKGNILERFSAQQFPDLHSELNLSSLELGDSALYFCASSVAPGVGGGIEQFFGPGTRLTVL.

The J gene is TRBJ1-1, the V gene TRBV4-3, with D possibly matching TRBD1 (5 bases). In germline, CDR1 is LGHNA, CDR2 YSLEER. The CDR3 extends over 15 amino acids. V was pared by 0 bases and J by 4 bases, with 12 bases between. The CDR3 bases are TGCGCCAGCAGCCAAGATCCGGGGGAGAGCACTGAAGCTTTCTTT. This encodes CASSQDPGESTEAFF.

The count of this clonotype is one. V gene TRBV7-3 combines with J gene TRBJ2-7; TRBD1 matches at 8 bases. The CDR3 totals 15 residues. Germline V gene data show CDR1 as SGHTA and CDR2 as FQGTGA. V trimming: 5 bases; J trimming: 2 bases; junction bases outside the gene matches: 8. CDR3 coding DNA: TGTGCCAGCAGCGTCATGGGGACAGGAGCCTACGAGCAGTACTTC. Amino acids: CASSVMGTGAYEQYF.

The genes are TRBV12-5 and TRBJ1-2; tentative D call: TRBD1 (5 bases). This CDR3 is 16 amino acids long. Per germline, CDR1 LGHNT and CDR2 FRNRAP. Trimming pared 5 bases from V and 1 base from J, leaving 17 bases between. The CDR3 coding sequence is TGTGCTAGTGGTCCCACCGGGGAGGACATTAACTATGGCTACACCTTC. Translation gives CASGPTGEDINYGYTF.

The chain carries TRBV12-3 or TRBV12-4 and TRBJ2-3, with 8 bases that match TRBD1. Trimming at V came to 3 bases and at J to 10 bases, leaving 12 bases not matched to a gene. The CDR3 totals 15 residues. The CDR3 loop reads CASSLRGLPGQAQYF. CDR3 DNA: TGTGCCAGCAGTTTGCGGGGACTTCCGGGACAGGCGCAGTATTTT.

A single count supports this clonotype. One base away lies a much larger clone, so this may be a sequencing read error. This chain uses TRBV2 with TRBJ2-7; 11 bases are shared with TRBD2. The germline gives CDR1 SNHLY, CDR2 FYNNEI. The CDR3 contains 16 residues. J lost 2 bases, V lost 1 base, and 4 bases had no gene match. In nucleotides, the CDR3 is TGTGCCAGCAGTGAAGAGGGGGGACTAGCGGCCTACGAGCAGTACTTC. Translated, it gives CASSEEGGLAAYEQYF.

The J gene is TRBJ1-1, the V gene TRBV28, with unresolved D. Germline CDR1 MDHEN, CDR2 SYDVKM. CDR3 size: 12 residues. V dropped 4 bases and J dropped 6 bases, with 9 bases sitting between them. The CDR3 DNA is TGTGCCAGCAGTTACGACACAGCTGAAGCTTTCTTT. Translating it yields CASSYDTAEAFF.